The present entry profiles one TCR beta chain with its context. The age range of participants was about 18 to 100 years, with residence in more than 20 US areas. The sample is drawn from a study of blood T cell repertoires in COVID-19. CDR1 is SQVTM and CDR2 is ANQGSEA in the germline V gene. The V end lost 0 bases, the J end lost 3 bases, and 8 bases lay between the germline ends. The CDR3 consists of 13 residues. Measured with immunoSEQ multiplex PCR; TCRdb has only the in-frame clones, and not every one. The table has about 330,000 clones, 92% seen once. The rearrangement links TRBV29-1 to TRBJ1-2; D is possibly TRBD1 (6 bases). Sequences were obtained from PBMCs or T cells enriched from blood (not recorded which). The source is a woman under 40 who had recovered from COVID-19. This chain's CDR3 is CSVEDPGDYGYTF. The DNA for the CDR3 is TGCAGCGTTGAAGATCCAGGGGACTATGGCTACACCTTC.